This T cell receptor beta chain was identified during a study of blood T cells in healthy people across ages. Findings and caveats of the study: The lack of PBMC sorting stopped any conclusive naive versus antigen-experienced comparison. Observed TCR beta diversity showed a strong correlation with the percentage of naive T cells as measured by flow cytometry. Across the age range, TCR beta diversity per million T cells fell in a roughly linear way.

For this clonotype: Antigen: not known. A much larger clone lies a single base off, so this may be a read error.

Researchers isolated at least 6 million PBMCs per sample. Together with a sample-barcoded 5' primer, a J-beta primer mix was included in a second PCR lasting about 6 to 11 cycles. From the 5' RACE reads, TCRdb called clonotypes with MiXCR, one entry per CDR3 protein. The sample lists 1.4 million to 1.5 million distinct CDR3 sequences; 42% were seen once. Germline V gene sequence: CDR1 ENHRY, CDR2 SYGVKD. The CDR3 has 13 amino acids. The chain combines TRBV10-3 with TRBJ2-5, with a tentative D call TRBD2 (5 bases). The receptor was derived from a young woman in good health. Input material: blood. This CDR3 reads CAISESIGEIQYF. The CDR3 DNA reads TGTGCCATCAGTGAGTCGATTGGGGAGATCCAGTACTTC.